This TCR beta chain came from a study of blood T cell repertoires in COVID-19. The wider study: Acute-phase and convalescent COVID-19 samples originated in the United States, Italy and Spain. Nucleic acid was either cDNA or gDNA, and it came from T cells, B-cell-depleted T cells, or PBMCs.

The CDR3 consists of 10 residues. CDR1 is DFQATT, CDR2 SNEGSKA, per germline (reference sequence). The assay was immunoSEQ multiplex PCR, and TCRdb's table has in-frame clones only and misses some. The repertoire consists of about 250,000 clones, with 85% occurring once and the leading ten covering 4.5% to 6%. This clone was seen a single time. The sample was peripheral blood. The clonotype originates from a man aged 50-59 years with COVID-19, enrolled during active disease. The chain uses TRBV20-1 and TRBJ2-7; no reliable D call. The CDR3 DNA reads as TGCAGCGCCCCCGAGCACGAGCAGTACTTC. The encoded protein is CSAPEHEQYF.